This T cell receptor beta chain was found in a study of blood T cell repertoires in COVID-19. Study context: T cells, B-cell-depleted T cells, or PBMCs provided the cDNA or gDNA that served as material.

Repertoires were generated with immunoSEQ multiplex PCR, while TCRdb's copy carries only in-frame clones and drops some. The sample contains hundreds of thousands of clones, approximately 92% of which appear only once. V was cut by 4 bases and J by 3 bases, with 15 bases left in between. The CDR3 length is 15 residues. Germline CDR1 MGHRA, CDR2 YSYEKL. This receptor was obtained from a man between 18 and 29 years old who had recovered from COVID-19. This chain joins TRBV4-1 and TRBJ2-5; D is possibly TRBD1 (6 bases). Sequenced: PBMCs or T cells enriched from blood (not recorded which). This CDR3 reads CASSPLNGDKETQYF. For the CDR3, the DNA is TGCGCCAGCAGCCCGTTAAACGGGGACAAAGAGACCCAGTACTTC.